This T cell receptor (beta chain) was retrieved from a study of blood T cell repertoires in COVID-19. Whole-study context: Spain, Italy and the United States supplied samples that represented acute and convalescent COVID-19. Sources were T cells, B-cell-depleted T cells, or PBMCs; the material itself was cDNA or gDNA.

Those enrolled in Seattle joined during active infection and were followed longitudinally afterward. Authors' analysis steps: Counts of nucleated cells, estimated from reference gene primer amplification, were obtained. TCRdb keeps only in-frame clones here, not all; method: immunoSEQ multiplex PCR. That table supplies the V and J calls and clone size; D and trimming were determined from the DNA. Among around 250,000 clones, 80% to 90% were seen once, and the ten largest hold roughly 10%. Germline V gene sequence: CDR1 LNHDA, CDR2 SQIVND (reference sequence). The ends were cut back, 5 bases at V and 7 bases at J, with 11 bases in the middle. The CDR3 is made up of 13 amino acids.

This clonotype was obtained from a woman aged 70-85 years with COVID-19, enrolled during active disease. The rearrangement links TRBV19 to TRBJ1-4; D may be TRBD1 (5 bases). The sequencing sample was made of peripheral blood. CDR3 in amino acids: CASSPQGGEKLFF. In nucleotides, the CDR3 is TGTGCCAGTAGTCCCCAGGGTGGTGAAAAACTGTTTTTT.